Detailed here is one T cell receptor (beta chain). The record originates from a study of PD-L1 blockade in urothelial cancer. Germline V gene sequence: CDR1 SGHNT, CDR2 YYREEE (reference sequence). The CDR3 consists of 14 residues. V was cut by 3 bases and J by 1 base, with 10 bases left in between. Clones were read by immunoSEQ multiplex PCR, and TCRdb kept only the in-frame ones, dropping some. The data show about 88,000 clones, with 90% to 95% seen just once and 8.5% to 9.5% held by the top ten. The sample consisted of PBMCs, taken around atezolizumab (anti-PD-L1) treatment. The chain recombines TRBV5-4 with TRBJ1-1, with D possibly TRBD1 on 6 matching bases. The origin of this receptor is a man aged 55 to 70 with urothelial cancer. CDR3 DNA sequence: TGTGCCAGCAGCTCGGGACAACCGAACACTGAAGCTTTCTTT. It specifies CASSSGQPNTEAFF.